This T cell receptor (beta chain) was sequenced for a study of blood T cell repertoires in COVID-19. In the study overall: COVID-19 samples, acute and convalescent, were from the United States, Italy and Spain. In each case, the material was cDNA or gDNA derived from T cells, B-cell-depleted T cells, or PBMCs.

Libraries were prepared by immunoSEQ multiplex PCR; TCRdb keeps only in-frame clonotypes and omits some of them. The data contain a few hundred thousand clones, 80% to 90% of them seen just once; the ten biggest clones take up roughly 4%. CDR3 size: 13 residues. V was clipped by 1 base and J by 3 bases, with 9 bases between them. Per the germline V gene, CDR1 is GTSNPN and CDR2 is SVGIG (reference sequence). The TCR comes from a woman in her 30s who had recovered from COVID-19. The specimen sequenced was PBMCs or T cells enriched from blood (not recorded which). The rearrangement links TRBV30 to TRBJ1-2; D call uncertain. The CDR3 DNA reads TGTGCCTGGAGTGAAATTTCGGACTATGGCTACACCTTC. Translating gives CAWSEISDYGYTF.